This T cell receptor beta chain was profiled in a study of blood T cell repertoires in COVID-19. Across the whole study: T cells, B-cell-depleted T cells, or PBMCs supplied cDNA or gDNA.

In the original processing: It was from reference gene primer amplification that nucleated cell counts were estimated. The protocol was immunoSEQ multiplex PCR, while the TCRdb copy is restricted to in-frame clones and leaves out a portion. The V and J calls and clone size were taken over from that table, and D and trimming were inferred from the DNA. The sample lists 40,000 to 60,000 clones, approximately 95% occurring once. The CDR3 spans 14 residues. Germline V gene data show CDR1 as MDHEN and CDR2 as SYDVKM. Trimming stripped 4 bases from V and 3 bases from J, with 12 bases between. Seattle participants joined during active infection and were tracked over time.

The TCR sequence derives from a man in his sixties with COVID-19, enrolled during active disease. V is TRBV28 and J is TRBJ1-2, with D maybe TRBD1 (6 bases). Input material: peripheral blood. The CDR3, as DNA: TGTGCCAGCAGTTCTCTAGGACAGTACTATGGCTACACCTTC. The encoded protein is CASSSLGQYYGYTF.